This TCR beta chain was recovered during a study of molecular identifiers for immune sequencing clone quantification. CDR3 length equals 16 residues. From the PCR reads, TCRdb called clonotypes with MiXCR, one entry per CDR3 protein. The sample shows hundreds of thousands of distinct CDR3 sequences, about 25% of them seen only once. As for this clonotype: Compared with germline, one end of the junction differs, possibly owing to a read error.

The sample taken for sequencing was naive CD8+ T cells from blood, with Jurkat cell RNA spiked in. Described subset: FACS-sorted CD8+CD4-CCR7+CD45RA+ naive T cells. This sequence was found in a human donor in good health. Some libraries in this study had Jurkat cell RNA spiked in. J is TRBJ2-2 and V is TRBV12-3 or TRBV12-4, with TRBD1 matching 9 bases. CDR3 sequence reads: CAGSPWDRVNTGELFF. CDR3 in DNA: TGTGCCGGCAGTCCGTGGGACAGGGTAAACACCGGGGAGCTGTTTTTT.